Below are 5 T cell receptor beta chains sequenced from a single sample in a study of shared clonotypes between healthy human individuals. Assay: immunoSEQ multiplex PCR; the TCRdb copy retains only in-frame clones and omits some. In the table there are around 2.1 million clones, roughly 95% of which are singletons. Sequences were obtained from naive CD4+ T cells sorted from blood. Regarding subset: CD45RA+ positively selected. These receptor sequences come from a man younger than 35 in good health.

The V call is TRBV6-5, the J call TRBJ2-2; no clear D. V was clipped by 5 bases and J by 1 base, with 8 bases between them. This CDR3 contains 14 residues. Germline V lookup: CDR1 MNHEY, CDR2 SVGAGI. As DNA, the CDR3 is TGTGCCAGCAGTATTCTGAAGAACACCGGGGAGCTGTTTTTT. Translation: CASSILKNTGELFF.

The chain couples TRBV30 to TRBJ1-6, with D perhaps TRBD1 (5 bases). This CDR3 comprises 12 residues. V lost 7 bases, J lost 7 bases, and 11 bases lay in between. The germline gives CDR1 GTSNPN, CDR2 SVGIG (reference sequence). The CDR3 nucleotides are TGTGCCTTCAGGGAAAAAAATTCACCCCTCCACTTT. This codes for CAFREKNSPLHF.

The chain carries TRBV14 and TRBJ2-2; the match to TRBD1 covers 7 bases. Looked up from germline, CDR1 is SGHDN and CDR2 is FVKESK. V trimming: 4 bases; J trimming: 7 bases; junction bases outside the gene matches: 9. The CDR3 sequence is 15 residues long. CDR3 sequence (DNA): TGTGCCAGCAGCCCTATGACAGGGATGATCGGGGAGCTGTTTTTT. Protein: CASSPMTGMIGELFF.

CDR3 protein: CASSQYQGGQATNEKLFF. As DNA, the CDR3 is TGCGCCAGCAGCCAATACCAAGGGGGGCAGGCAACTAATGAAAAACTGTTTTTT. This chain connects TRBV4-1 to TRBJ1-4; D possibly corresponds to TRBD1 (6 bases). Germline CDR1 is MGHRA and CDR2 is YSYEKL. The CDR3 is 18 amino acids. With 2 bases removed from V and 0 bases from J, the gap between germline ends came to 16 bases.

The V and J genes are TRBV9 and TRBJ1-4; D possibly corresponds to TRBD1 (5 bases). V was shortened by 0 bases and J by 7 bases, with 13 bases between the two germline ends. This CDR3 has 15 residues. CDR1 is SGDLS, CDR2 YYNGEE, per germline. The CDR3 coding sequence is TGTGCCAGCAGCGTAGGTGACAGATTAAGTGAAAAACTGTTTTTT. It encodes CASSVGDRLSEKLFF.